This T cell receptor (beta chain) appears in the sequencing data of a study of OX40 agonist ivuxolimab in advanced cancers. About the study: The group had a mean age of around 64 years, ranged from roughly 20 to 80, and was around 82% male.

Data came from immunoSEQ multiplex PCR; TCRdb stores just in-frame clones and leaves some out. The sample lists 42,000 or so clones, 84% occurring once. This clone was found once. The target antigen is unknown. V was trimmed by 0 bases and J by 2 bases, leaving 10 bases between them. From germline, CDR1 is SGHRS and CDR2 YFSETQ. CDR3 length: 15 amino acids. Systemic immunosuppression or autoimmune disease history was grounds to exclude patients. Study-level results: By week 6 at 0.1 to 3.0 mg/kg, blood CD4+ and CD8+ T cells had expanded clonally.

The chain couples TRBV5-1 to TRBJ2-3; D not resolved. Here the sequenced sample was CD4+ or CD8+ T cells sorted from blood, taken in a trial of the OX40 agonist ivuxolimab. The TCR originated in an adult with an advanced solid tumor such as melanoma, head and neck, liver or kidney cancer. For the CDR3, the DNA is TGCGCCAGCAGCTTGGATTCGCTTCCCACAGATACGCAGTATTTT. Translating it yields CASSLDSLPTDTQYF. Using reference TRBV5-1 and TRBJ2-3 for the parts outside the CDR3, the full variable domain is KAGVTQTPRYLIKTRGQQVTLSCSPISGHRSVSWYQQTPGQGLQFLFEYFSETQRNKGNFPGRFSGRQFSNSRSEMNVSTLELGDSALYLCASSLDSLPTDTQYFGPGTRLTVL.